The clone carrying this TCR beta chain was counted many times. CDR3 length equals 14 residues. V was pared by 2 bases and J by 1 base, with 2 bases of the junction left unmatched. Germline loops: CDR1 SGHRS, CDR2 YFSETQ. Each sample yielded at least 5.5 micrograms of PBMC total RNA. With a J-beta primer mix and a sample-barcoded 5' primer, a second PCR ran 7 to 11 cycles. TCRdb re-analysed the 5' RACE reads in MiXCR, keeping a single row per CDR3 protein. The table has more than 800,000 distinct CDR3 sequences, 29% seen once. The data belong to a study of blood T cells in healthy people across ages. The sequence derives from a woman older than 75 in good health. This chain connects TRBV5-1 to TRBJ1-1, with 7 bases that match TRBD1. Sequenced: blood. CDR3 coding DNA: TGCGCCAGCAGCTTCGGGACAGCGAACACTGAAGCTTTCTTT. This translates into CASSFGTANTEAFF.